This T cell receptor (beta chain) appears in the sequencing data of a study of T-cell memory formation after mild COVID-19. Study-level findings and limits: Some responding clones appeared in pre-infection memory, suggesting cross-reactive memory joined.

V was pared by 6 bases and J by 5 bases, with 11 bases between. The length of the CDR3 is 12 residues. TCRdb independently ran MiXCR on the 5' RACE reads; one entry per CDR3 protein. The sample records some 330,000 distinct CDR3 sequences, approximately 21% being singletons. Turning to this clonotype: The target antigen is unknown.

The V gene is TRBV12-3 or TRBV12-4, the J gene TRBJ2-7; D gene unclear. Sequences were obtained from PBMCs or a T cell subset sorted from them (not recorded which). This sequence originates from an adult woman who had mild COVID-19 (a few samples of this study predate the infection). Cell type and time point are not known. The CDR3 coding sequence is TGTGCCAGCAGACGGAGCGTCCACGAGCAGTACTTC. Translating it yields CASRRSVHEQYF.